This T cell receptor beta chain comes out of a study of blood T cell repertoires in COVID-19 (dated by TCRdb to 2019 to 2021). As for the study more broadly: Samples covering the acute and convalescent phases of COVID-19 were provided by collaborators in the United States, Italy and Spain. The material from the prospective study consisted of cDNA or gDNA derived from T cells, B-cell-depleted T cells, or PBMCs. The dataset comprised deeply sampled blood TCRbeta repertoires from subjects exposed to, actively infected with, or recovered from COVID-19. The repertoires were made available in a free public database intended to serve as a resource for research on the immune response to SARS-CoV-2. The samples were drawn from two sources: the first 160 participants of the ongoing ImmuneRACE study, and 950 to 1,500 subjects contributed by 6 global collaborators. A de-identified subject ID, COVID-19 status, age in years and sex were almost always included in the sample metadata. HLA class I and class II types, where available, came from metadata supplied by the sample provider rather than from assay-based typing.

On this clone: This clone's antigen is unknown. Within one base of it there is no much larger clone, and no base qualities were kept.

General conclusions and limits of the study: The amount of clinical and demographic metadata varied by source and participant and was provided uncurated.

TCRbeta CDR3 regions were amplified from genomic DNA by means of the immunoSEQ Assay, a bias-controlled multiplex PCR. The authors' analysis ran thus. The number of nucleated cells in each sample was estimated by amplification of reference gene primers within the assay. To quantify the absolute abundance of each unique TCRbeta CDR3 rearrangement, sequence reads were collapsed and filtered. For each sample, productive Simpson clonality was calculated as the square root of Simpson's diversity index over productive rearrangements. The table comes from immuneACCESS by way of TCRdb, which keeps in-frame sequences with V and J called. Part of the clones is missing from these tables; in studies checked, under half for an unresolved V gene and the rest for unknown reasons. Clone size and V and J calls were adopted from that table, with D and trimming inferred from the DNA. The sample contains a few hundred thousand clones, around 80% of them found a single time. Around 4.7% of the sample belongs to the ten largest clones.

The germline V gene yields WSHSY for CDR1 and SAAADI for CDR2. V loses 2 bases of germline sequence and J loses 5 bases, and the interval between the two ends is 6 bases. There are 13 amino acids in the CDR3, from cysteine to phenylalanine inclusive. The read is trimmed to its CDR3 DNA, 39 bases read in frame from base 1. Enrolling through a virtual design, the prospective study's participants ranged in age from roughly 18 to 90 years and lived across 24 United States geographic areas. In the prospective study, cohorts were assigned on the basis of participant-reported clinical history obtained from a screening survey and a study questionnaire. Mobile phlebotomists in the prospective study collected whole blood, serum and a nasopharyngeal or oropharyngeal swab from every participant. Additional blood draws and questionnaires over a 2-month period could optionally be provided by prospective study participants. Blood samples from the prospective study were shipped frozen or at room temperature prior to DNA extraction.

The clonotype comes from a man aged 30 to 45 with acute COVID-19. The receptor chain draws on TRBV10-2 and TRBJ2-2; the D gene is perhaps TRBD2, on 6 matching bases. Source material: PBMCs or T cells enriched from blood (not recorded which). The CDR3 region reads CASSERETGELFF. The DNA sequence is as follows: TGCGCCAGCAGTGAGCGGGAGACCGGGGAGCTGTTTTTT.